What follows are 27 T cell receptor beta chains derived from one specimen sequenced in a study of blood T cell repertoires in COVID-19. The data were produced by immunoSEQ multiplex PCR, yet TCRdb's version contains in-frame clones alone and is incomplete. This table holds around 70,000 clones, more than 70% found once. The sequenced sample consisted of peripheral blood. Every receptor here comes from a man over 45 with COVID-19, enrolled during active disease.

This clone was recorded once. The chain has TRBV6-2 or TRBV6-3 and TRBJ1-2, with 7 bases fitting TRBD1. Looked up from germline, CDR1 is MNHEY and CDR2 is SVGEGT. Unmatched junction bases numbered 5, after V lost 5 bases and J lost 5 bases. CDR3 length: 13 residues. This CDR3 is CASSTGTVYGYTF. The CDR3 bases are TGTGCCAGCAGTACCGGGACAGTTTATGGCTACACCTTC.

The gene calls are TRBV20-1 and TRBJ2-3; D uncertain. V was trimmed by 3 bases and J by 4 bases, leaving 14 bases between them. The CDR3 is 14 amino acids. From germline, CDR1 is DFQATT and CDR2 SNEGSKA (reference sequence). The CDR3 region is CSASLAEHPDTQYF. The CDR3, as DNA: TGCAGTGCTAGTTTAGCCGAGCATCCAGATACGCAGTATTTT.

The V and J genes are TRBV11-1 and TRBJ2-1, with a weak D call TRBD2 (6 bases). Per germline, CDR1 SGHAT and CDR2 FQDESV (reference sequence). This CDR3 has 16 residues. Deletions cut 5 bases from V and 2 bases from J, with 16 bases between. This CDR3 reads CASSPNFGGTYNEQFF. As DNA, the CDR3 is TGTGCCAGCAGCCCAAACTTTGGCGGGACCTACAATGAGCAGTTCTTC.

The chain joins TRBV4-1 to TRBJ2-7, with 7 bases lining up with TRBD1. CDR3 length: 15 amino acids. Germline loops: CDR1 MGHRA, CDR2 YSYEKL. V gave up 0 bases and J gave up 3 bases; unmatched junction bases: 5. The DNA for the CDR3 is TGCGCCAGCAGCCAAGATGAAGGGGGCTTCTACGAGCAGTACTTC. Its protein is CASSQDEGGFYEQYF.

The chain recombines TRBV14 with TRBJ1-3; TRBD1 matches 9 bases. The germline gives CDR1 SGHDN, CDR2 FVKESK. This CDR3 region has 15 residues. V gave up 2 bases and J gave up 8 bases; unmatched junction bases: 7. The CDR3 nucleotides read TGTGCCAGCAGCCAATTCCGGGACAGGGTGTACACCATATATTTT. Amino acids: CASSQFRDRVYTIYF.

In DNA form, the CDR3 reads TGTGCCAGTAGTATTTCGCAGGGCCGCCAGCCCCAGCATTTT. It encodes CASSISQGRQPQHF. This chain connects TRBV19 to TRBJ1-5, with a weak D call TRBD1 (5 bases). Germline assignment: CDR1 LNHDA and CDR2 SQIVND (reference sequence). CDR3 length: 14 residues. V lost 3 bases and J 7 bases, leaving 13 bases between the germline ends.

CDR3 region: CASSLAGTGGREQYF. CDR3 sequence (DNA): TGCGCCAGCAGCTTGGCCGGGACAGGGGGACGCGAGCAGTACTTC. The chain recombines TRBV5-1 with TRBJ2-7, with 11 nucleotides matching TRBD1. J was trimmed by 6 bases and V by 0 bases; bases with no gene match: 5. The CDR3 length is 15 residues. Germline CDR1 SGHRS, CDR2 YFSETQ.

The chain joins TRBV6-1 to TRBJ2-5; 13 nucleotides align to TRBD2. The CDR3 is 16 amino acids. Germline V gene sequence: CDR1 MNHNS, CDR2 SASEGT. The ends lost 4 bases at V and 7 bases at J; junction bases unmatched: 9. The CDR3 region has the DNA TGTGCCAGCAGTGGTGGACTAGCGGGAGTTATTGGGACCCAGTACTTC. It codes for CASSGGLAGVIGTQYF.

CDR3 sequence (DNA): TGTGCCAGCAGCGCCGTAGGACTGGGAAGCTATGGCTACACCTTC. The encoded protein is CASSAVGLGSYGYTF. This chain uses TRBV9 with TRBJ1-2; D uncertain. V lost 3 bases, J lost 4 bases, and 16 bases lay in between. CDR3 size: 15 residues. Looked up from germline, CDR1 is SGDLS and CDR2 is YYNGEE.

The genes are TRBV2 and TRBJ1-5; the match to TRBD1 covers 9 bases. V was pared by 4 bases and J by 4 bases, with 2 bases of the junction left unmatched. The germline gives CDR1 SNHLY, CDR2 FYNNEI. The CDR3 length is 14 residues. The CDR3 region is CASSVDRGNQPQHF. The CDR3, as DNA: TGTGCCAGCAGTGTGGACAGGGGAAATCAGCCCCAGCATTTT.

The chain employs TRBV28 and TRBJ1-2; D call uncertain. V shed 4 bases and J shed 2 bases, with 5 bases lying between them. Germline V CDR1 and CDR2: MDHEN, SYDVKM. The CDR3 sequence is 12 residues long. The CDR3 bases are TGTGCCAGCAGTTGGGCGAACTATGGCTACACCTTC. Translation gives CASSWANYGYTF.

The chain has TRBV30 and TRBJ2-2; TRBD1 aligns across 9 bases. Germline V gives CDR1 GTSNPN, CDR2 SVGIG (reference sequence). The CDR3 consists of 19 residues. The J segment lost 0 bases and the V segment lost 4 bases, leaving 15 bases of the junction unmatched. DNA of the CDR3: TGTGCCTGGACTCTCTGGGGACAGGGTAGGAGGGCGAACACCGGGGAGCTGTTTTTT. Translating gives CAWTLWGQGRRANTGELFF.

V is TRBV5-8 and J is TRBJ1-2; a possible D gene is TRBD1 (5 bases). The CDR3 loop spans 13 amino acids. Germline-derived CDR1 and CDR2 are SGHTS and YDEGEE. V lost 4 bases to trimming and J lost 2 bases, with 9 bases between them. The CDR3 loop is CASSRDSNYGYTF. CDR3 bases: TGTGCCAGCAGCCGGGACTCAAACTATGGCTACACCTTC.

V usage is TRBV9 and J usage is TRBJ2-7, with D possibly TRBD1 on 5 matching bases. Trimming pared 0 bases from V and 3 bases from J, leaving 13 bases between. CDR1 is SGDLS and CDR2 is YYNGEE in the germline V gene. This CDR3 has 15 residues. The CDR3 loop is CASSVGTGAHYEQYF. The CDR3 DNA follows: TGTGCCAGCAGCGTAGGTACAGGTGCGCACTACGAGCAGTACTTC. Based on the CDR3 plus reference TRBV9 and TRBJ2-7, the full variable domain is DSGVTQTPKHLITATGQRVTLRCSPRSGDLSVYWYQQSLDQGLQFLIQYYNGEERAKGNILERFSAQQFPDLHSELNLSSLELGDSALYFCASSVGTGAHYEQYFGPGTRLTVT.

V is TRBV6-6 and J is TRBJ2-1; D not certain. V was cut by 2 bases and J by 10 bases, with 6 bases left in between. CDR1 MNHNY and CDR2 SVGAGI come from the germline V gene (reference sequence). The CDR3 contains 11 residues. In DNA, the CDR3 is TGTGCCAGCAGTTACGTCCGGGAGCAGTTCTTC. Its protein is CASSYVREQFF.

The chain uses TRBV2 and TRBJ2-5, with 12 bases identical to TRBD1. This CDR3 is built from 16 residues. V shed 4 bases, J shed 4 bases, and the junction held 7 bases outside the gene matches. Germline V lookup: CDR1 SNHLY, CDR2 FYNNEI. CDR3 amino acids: CASSGAGTGGGETQYF. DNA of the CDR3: TGTGCCAGCAGTGGGGCCGGGACAGGGGGCGGAGAGACCCAGTACTTC.

This CDR3 is CASSTITPIPGHFRDREQFF. CDR3 nucleotide sequence: TGTGCCAGTAGTACGATTACACCAATACCGGGACACTTCAGGGATCGTGAGCAGTTCTTC. V usage is TRBV19 and J usage is TRBJ2-1, with a possible D match to TRBD1 (6 bases). Trimming removed 4 bases at V and 9 bases at J, with 34 bases between. This CDR3 has 20 residues. Per germline, CDR1 LNHDA and CDR2 SQIVND (reference sequence).

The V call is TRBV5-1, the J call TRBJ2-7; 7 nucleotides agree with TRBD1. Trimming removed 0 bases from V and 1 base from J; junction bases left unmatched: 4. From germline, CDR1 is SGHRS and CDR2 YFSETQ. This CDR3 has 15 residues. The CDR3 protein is CASSLGQGVSYEQYF. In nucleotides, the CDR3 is TGCGCCAGCAGCTTGGGACAGGGAGTTTCCTACGAGCAGTACTTC.

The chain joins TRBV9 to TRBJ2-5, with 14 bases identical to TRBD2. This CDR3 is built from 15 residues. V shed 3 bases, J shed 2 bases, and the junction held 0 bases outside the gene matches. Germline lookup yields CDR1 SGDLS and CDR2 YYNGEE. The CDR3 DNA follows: TGTGCCAGCAGCGGGACTAGCGGGGGGCAAGAGACCCAGTACTTC. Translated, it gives CASSGTSGGQETQYF.

The DNA for the CDR3 is TGCGCCAGCAGCCAACCCAGGAACACCGGGGAGCTGTTTTTT. Protein: CASSQPRNTGELFF. This chain connects TRBV4-1 to TRBJ2-2; D remains unclear. CDR3 length equals 14 residues. Trimming shortened V by 2 bases and J by 1 base, and 5 bases separated the two germline ends. Germline V CDR1 and CDR2: MGHRA, YSYEKL.

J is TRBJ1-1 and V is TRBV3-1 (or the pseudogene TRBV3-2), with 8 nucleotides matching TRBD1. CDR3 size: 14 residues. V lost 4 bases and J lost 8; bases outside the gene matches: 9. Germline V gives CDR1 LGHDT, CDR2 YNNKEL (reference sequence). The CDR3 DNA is TGTGCCAGCAGCCTTTTACGCCAGGGGGCGGAAGCTTTCTTT. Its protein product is CASSLLRQGAEAFF.

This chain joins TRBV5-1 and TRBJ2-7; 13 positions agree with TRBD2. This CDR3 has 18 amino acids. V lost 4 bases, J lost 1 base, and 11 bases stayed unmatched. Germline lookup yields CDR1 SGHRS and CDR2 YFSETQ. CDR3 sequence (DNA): TGCGCCAGCAGCATGGGACTAGCGGGACGTATAAGTTCCTACGAGCAGTACTTC. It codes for CASSMGLAGRISSYEQYF.

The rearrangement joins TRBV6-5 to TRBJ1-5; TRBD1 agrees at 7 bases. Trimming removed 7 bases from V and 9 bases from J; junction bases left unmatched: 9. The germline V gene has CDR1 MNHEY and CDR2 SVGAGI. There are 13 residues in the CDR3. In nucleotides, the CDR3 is TGTGCCAGCAAGAGGACAGGCTCTGGGCCCCAGCATTTT. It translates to CASKRTGSGPQHF.

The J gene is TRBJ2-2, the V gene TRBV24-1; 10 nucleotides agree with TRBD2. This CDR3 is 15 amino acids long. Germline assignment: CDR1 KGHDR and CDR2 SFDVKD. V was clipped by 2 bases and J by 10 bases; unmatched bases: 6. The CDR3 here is CATSDSTSGKVELFF. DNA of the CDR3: TGTGCCACCAGTGATTCTACTAGCGGGAAGGTGGAGCTGTTTTTT.

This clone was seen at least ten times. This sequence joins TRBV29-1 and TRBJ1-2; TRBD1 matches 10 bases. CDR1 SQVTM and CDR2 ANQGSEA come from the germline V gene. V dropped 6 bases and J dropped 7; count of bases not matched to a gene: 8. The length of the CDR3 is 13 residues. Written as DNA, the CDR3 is TGCAGCGTCCTAAGACAGGGGGCGCTTGGCTACACCTTC. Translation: CSVLRQGALGYTF.

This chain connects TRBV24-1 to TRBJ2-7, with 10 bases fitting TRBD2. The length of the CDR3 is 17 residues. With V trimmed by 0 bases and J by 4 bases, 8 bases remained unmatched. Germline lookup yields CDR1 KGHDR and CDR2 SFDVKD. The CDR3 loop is CATSDLQRASGGYEQYF. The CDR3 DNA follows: TGTGCCACCAGTGATTTGCAAAGGGCTAGCGGGGGATACGAGCAGTACTTC.

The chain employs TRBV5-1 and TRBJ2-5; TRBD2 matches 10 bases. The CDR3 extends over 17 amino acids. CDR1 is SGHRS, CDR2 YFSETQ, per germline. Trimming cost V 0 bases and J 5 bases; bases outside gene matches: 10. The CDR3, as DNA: TGCGCCAGCAGCTTGGGTTCGAGCGGGAGGGCCTGGGAGACCCAGTACTTC. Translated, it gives CASSLGSSGRAWETQYF.